This T cell receptor (beta chain) was sequenced for a study of blood T cell repertoires in COVID-19 (dated by TCRdb to 2018 to 2020). Looking at the study overall: Samples covering the acute and convalescent phases of COVID-19 were provided by collaborators in the United States, Italy and Spain. Where available, HLA class I and class II types were obtained from metadata supplied by the sample provider rather than from assay-based typing. Samples were obtained from the ongoing ImmuneRACE study (first 160 participants) and from over a thousand subjects provided by 6 global collaborators. The sample metadata nearly always contained a de-identified subject ID, COVID-19 status, age in years and sex. The dataset comprised deeply sampled blood TCRbeta repertoires from subjects exposed to, actively infected with, or recovered from COVID-19. The prospective study material was composed of cDNA or gDNA derived from T cells, B-cell-depleted T cells, or PBMCs. The repertoires were made available in a free public database intended to serve as a resource for research on the immune response to SARS-CoV-2.

The immunoSEQ Assay, a bias-controlled multiplex PCR, was used to amplify TCRbeta CDR3 regions from genomic DNA. In the paper's pipeline: Within the assay, amplification of reference gene primers was used to estimate how many nucleated cells each sample contained. Sequence reads were collapsed and filtered to measure the absolute abundance of every unique TCRbeta CDR3 rearrangement. Productive Simpson clonality was computed per sample as the square root of Simpson's diversity index over productive rearrangements. TCRdb provides this immuneACCESS table in a form limited to in-frame rearrangements. Some clones are lacking; in checked studies, under half of them reflect an unresolved V gene, and why the rest are absent is not known. D and trimming were read from the DNA, whereas the V and J calls and clone size are those reported in that table. The sample yields about 440,000 clones; approximately 88% were counted once. Of the sample, about 12% is held by the ten largest clones.

Ends trimmed: V by 5 bases, J by 2 bases; bases unmatched to a gene: 6. Including cysteine and phenylalanine, the CDR3 has 14 amino acids. Of the read, only the CDR3 DNA is kept; its 42 bases are in frame from base 1. The germline V gene encodes CDR1 SGHRS and CDR2 YFSETQ. Findings and caveats that apply to the study as a whole: The quantity of clinical and demographic metadata differed by source and by participant and was supplied without curation.

Points on this clone: Its antigen has not been determined. Base qualities are not provided; no much larger clone lies one nucleotide away.

One collaborating source in Seattle enrolled patients during active infection and followed them longitudinally through the course of disease. The collaborating institutions used their own protocols to collect whole blood in K2EDTA tubes. For TCRbeta analysis, collaborators shipped samples in one of three forms: frozen whole blood, isolated PBMCs, or DNA extracted from either of those sample types. The sequence was obtained from a woman aged 45-65 years with COVID-19, enrolled during active disease. The chain is made from TRBV5-1 and TRBJ1-1; a stretch of 7 junction bases matches TRBD1. Sequenced input: peripheral blood. The CDR3 in this case is CASSTDRANTEAFF. The DNA sequence is TGCGCCAGCAGTACTGACAGGGCCAACACTGAAGCTTTCTTT.